This T cell receptor (beta chain) came from a study of blood T cell repertoires in COVID-19. Here immunoSEQ multiplex PCR was the method, and the copy in TCRdb shows in-frame clones only, minus some. The sample lists some 130,000 clones; about 72% were seen once. V lost 4 bases and J lost 9; bases outside the gene matches: 12. The V gene's germline CDR1 is MNHEY and CDR2 SVGAGI. The CDR3 is 16 residues long. The V gene is TRBV6-5, the J gene TRBJ1-4, with 9 bases matching TRBD1. Sequenced material: peripheral blood. The sequence was obtained from a woman between 65 and 79 years old with acute or convalescent COVID-19. In DNA form, the CDR3 reads TGTGCCAGCAGTTCCTCTTCCGGGACAGGGATGAAAAAACTGTTTTTT. It is translated as CASSSSSGTGMKKLFF.